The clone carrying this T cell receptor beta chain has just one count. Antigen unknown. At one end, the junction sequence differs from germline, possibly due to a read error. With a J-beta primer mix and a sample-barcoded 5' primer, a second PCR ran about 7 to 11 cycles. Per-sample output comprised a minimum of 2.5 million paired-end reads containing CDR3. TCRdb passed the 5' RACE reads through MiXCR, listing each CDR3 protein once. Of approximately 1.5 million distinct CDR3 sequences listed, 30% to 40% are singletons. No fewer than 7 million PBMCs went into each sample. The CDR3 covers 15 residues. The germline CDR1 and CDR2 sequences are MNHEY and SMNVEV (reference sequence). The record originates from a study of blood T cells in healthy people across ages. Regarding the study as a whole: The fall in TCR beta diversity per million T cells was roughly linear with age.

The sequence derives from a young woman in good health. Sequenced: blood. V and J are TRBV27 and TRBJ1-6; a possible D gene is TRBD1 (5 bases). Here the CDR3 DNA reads TGTACCAGCAAACTGTTGGGGGGAGGGAATTCACCCCTCCACTTT. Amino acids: CTSKLLGGGNSPLHF.